This paragraph reports one TCR beta chain. The source of the sample is a study of cytomegalovirus exposure and HLA in healthy donors. CDR3 length: 13 residues. Germline CDR1 LNHDA, CDR2 SQIVND (reference sequence). The germline V and J ends were trimmed by 3 bases and 6 bases, with 11 bases remaining between them. Researchers ran the PCR with 60 Vbeta and 13 Jbeta primers. The authors' processing: An analysis performed later counted about 80 million unique TCR beta chains (roughly 10 million of them shared). Profiled with immunoSEQ multiplex PCR; TCRdb holds only in-frame clones, not every one. The V and J calls and clone size come from that table; D and trimming were worked out from the DNA. The table includes approximately 110,000 clones, 75% to 90% detected once. Nominally healthy donors were sampled, though unrecorded immune exposures were likely.

The receptor's source is a man over 45 in good health and CMV-seronegative. Sequences were obtained from PBMCs. The chain recombines TRBV19 with TRBJ2-5; D is perhaps TRBD2 (6 bases). The CDR3 here is CASSIGSGKTQYF. The CDR3 region has the DNA TGTGCCAGTAGTATCGGGAGTGGGAAGACCCAGTACTTC.